Below are 25 T cell receptor beta chains sequenced from a single sample in a study of CD8+ T cells in alopecia areata. TCR sequencing used cDNA made by reverse transcription of extracted RNA. TCRdb's table, derived via immunoSEQ multiplex PCR, lists solely in-frame clones and lacks some. The sample contains 140,000 to 150,000 clones, approximately 87% of which appear only once. This sample comprised CD8+ T cells sorted from blood, obtained at week 0. The receptors stem from a human donor with alopecia areata.

This clone was found once. V is TRBV4-1 and J is TRBJ2-1; 7 nucleotides line up with TRBD2. V shed 0 bases and J 4 bases; nucleotides not matched to a gene: 12. The CDR3 extends over 18 amino acids. CDR1 and CDR2 from the germline V gene are MGHRA and YSYEKL. CDR3 sequence (DNA): TGCGCCAGCAGCCAAGATGGTAGCGGGCTAGTGGTATACAATGAGCAGTTCTTC. Protein: CASSQDGSGLVVYNEQFF.

The CDR3 reads CSVEILTGTGAVETQYF. In DNA, the CDR3 is TGCAGCGTTGAAATCTTAACCGGGACAGGGGCCGTGGAGACCCAGTACTTC. The gene calls are TRBV29-1 and TRBJ2-5, with 10 bases aligning to TRBD1. Per germline, CDR1 SQVTM and CDR2 ANQGSEA. This CDR3 has 17 residues. V shed 2 bases, J shed 5 bases, and the junction held 14 bases outside the gene matches.

This rearrangement joins TRBV2 to TRBJ2-3; 14 nucleotides match TRBD2. V lost 6 bases to trimming and J lost 4 bases; unmatched junction nucleotides: 3. This CDR3 is built from 15 residues. Germline V gene lookup returns CDR1 SNHLY and CDR2 FYNNEI. This CDR3 reads CASRRTSGGPDTQYF. Written as DNA, the CDR3 is TGTGCCAGCAGACGGACTAGCGGGGGGCCAGATACGCAGTATTTT.

The chain couples TRBV29-1 to TRBJ2-2; tentatively, D is TRBD1 (5 bases). In germline, CDR1 is SQVTM, CDR2 ANQGSEA. V was trimmed by 2 bases and J by 0 bases, leaving 16 bases between them. The CDR3 runs to 17 residues. The CDR3, as DNA: TGCAGCGTTGAATCTAGGCGGCAGGGCGCGAACACCGGGGAGCTGTTTTTT. Translation: CSVESRRQGANTGELFF.

The V call is TRBV7-8, the J call TRBJ2-5; D remains unclear. The V end lost 5 bases, the J end lost 0 bases, and 13 bases lay between the germline ends. The CDR3 contains 15 residues. CDR1 and CDR2 (germline): SGHVS, FQNEAQ. In DNA, the CDR3 is TGTGCCAGCAGCGCTACTCCTACGTACCAAGAGACCCAGTACTTC. This gives the protein CASSATPTYQETQYF. Full variable domain (missing parts from reference TRBV7-8 and TRBJ2-5): GAGVSQSPRYKVAKRGQDVALRCDPISGHVSLFWYQQALGQGPEFLTYFQNEAQLDKSGLPSDRFFAERPEGSVSTLKIQRTQQEDSAVYLCASSATPTYQETQYFGPGTRLLVL.

The chain recombines TRBV23-1 with TRBJ2-3; D gene unclear. TRBV23-1 is an open reading frame, and its role is uncertain. V was clipped by 2 bases and J by 2 bases, with 2 bases between them. The CDR3 spans 12 residues. The CDR3 is CASSQLTDTQYF. CDR3 nucleotide sequence: TGCGCCAGCAGTCAACTCACAGATACGCAGTATTTT.

V and J are TRBV29-1 and TRBJ2-1; 10 bases align to TRBD2. The CDR3 runs to 14 residues. The trim removed 1 base at V and 3 bases at J, leaving 0 bases unmatched. CDR1 and CDR2 from the germline V gene are SQVTM and ANQGSEA. The CDR3 loop is CSVEGTSGYNEQFF. CDR3 sequence (DNA): TGCAGCGTTGAAGGGACTAGCGGCTACAATGAGCAGTTCTTC.

Here the CDR3 DNA reads TGTGCCAGCAACGGACAGGGGGCAGGGAGTGAGACCCAGTACTTC. Its translation: CASNGQGAGSETQYF. The rearrangement links TRBV9 to TRBJ2-5, with TRBD1 identical over 11 bases. Germline V gene data show CDR1 as SGDLS and CDR2 as YYNGEE. This CDR3 spans 15 amino acids. With 6 bases clipped from V and 5 bases from J, the junction kept 9 bases outside the gene matches.

In the case of this clone: Other DNA sequences in the sample encode the same CDR3. The chain combines TRBV9 with TRBJ2-1; D possibly corresponds to TRBD2 (6 bases). Trimming took off 5 bases at V and 7 bases at J, with 7 bases between the two ends. Germline V lookup: CDR1 SGDLS, CDR2 YYNGEE. The CDR3 loop spans 11 amino acids. This CDR3 is CASSAGNEQFF. CDR3 nucleotides: TGTGCCAGCAGTGCGGGGAATGAGCAGTTCTTC.

This clone occurred once. This chain links TRBV27 with TRBJ1-1; D unclear. The CDR3 runs to 13 residues. V dropped 6 bases and J dropped 1 base, with 9 bases sitting between them. The germline V gene encodes CDR1 MNHEY and CDR2 SMNVEV (reference sequence). The CDR3, as DNA: TGTGCCAGCAGGTCCTTCGGGAACACTGAAGCTTTCTTT. The encoded protein is CASRSFGNTEAFF.

V gene TRBV27 combines with J gene TRBJ2-1; tentatively, D is TRBD2 (6 bases). The CDR3 length is 13 residues. Germline V CDR1 and CDR2: MNHEY, SMNVEV (reference sequence). V was trimmed by 4 bases and J by 9 bases, leaving 13 bases between them. CDR3 residues: CASSYGSGSEQFF. The CDR3 region has the DNA TGTGCCAGCAGTTACGGGAGCGGCAGTGAGCAGTTCTTC.

This chain connects TRBV6-5 to TRBJ2-7; the D gene is possibly TRBD2 (7 bases). The germline V gene encodes CDR1 MNHEY and CDR2 SVGAGI. The CDR3 has 13 amino acids. V was clipped by 0 bases and J by 6 bases, with 9 bases between them. The CDR3 region is CASSYSGGVEQYF. Here the CDR3 DNA reads TGTGCCAGCAGTTACTCAGGGGGGGTCGAGCAGTACTTC.

A few counts support this clone. The chain couples TRBV7-9 to TRBJ2-2; D is perhaps TRBD2 (6 bases). The CDR3 contains 16 residues. CDR1 and CDR2 from the germline V gene are SEHNR and FQNEAQ (reference sequence). Trimming took off 10 bases at V and 5 bases at J, with 23 bases between the two ends. The CDR3 sequence: CATSLAGRVNTGELFF. The CDR3 DNA is TGTGCCACTAGCCTGGCGGGGCGAGTAAATACCGGGGAGCTGTTTTTT.

The chain couples TRBV19 to TRBJ2-3; TRBD1 might be the D (6 bases). Trimming pared 10 bases from V and 1 base from J, leaving 18 bases between. CDR1 is LNHDA and CDR2 is SQIVND in the germline V gene (reference sequence). This CDR3 contains 15 residues. The CDR3 reads CATPEGGEGTDTQYF. In DNA form, the CDR3 reads TGTGCCACCCCAGAAGGGGGAGAGGGCACAGATACGCAGTATTTT. The full variable domain, its missing parts supplied by reference TRBV19 and TRBJ2-3, is DGGITQSPKYLFRKEGQNVTLSCEQNLNHDAMYWYRQDPGQGLRLIYYSQIVNDFQKGDIAEGYSVSREKKESFPLTVTSAQKNPTAFYLCATPEGGEGTDTQYFGPGTRLTVL.

This chain uses TRBV29-1 with TRBJ2-3; 8 bases agree with TRBD2. The junction had 20 bases not matched to a gene; V was cut back by 4 bases and J by 5 bases. Looked up from germline, CDR1 is SQVTM and CDR2 is ANQGSEA. This CDR3 has 18 residues. CDR3 DNA: TGCAGCGTTGTGATTCGGGAGGGGTCCGGGACCGTTGTAGATACGCAGTATTTT. Translated, it gives CSVVIREGSGTVVDTQYF.

This chain connects TRBV29-1 to TRBJ1-2; D is uncertain. Trimming pared 1 base from V and 2 bases from J, leaving 8 bases between. Germline V gives CDR1 SQVTM, CDR2 ANQGSEA. The CDR3 extends over 13 amino acids. The CDR3 nucleotides read TGCAGCGTTGAAGGCAGCCAGAACTATGGCTACACCTTC. Protein sequence: CSVEGSQNYGYTF.

This clone was seen only a few times. This rearrangement joins TRBV7-9 to TRBJ2-5; D perhaps matches TRBD2 (6 bases). The CDR3 is made up of 13 amino acids. Per the germline V gene, CDR1 is SEHNR and CDR2 is FQNEAQ (reference sequence). Trimming pared 5 bases from V and 5 bases from J, leaving 12 bases between. DNA for the CDR3: TGTGCCAGCAGCCCAGACGGGGGTGAGACCCAGTACTTC. Its protein product is CASSPDGGETQYF.

The chain couples TRBV5-6 to TRBJ1-2; D not resolved. This CDR3 region has 15 residues. Trimming left V 0 bases short and J 0 bases short, with 9 bases between. Germline values: CDR1 SGHDT, CDR2 YYEEEE. CDR3 DNA sequence: TGTGCCAGCAGCTTGGATGGCAGTTCTAACTATGGCTACACCTTC. Its translation: CASSLDGSSNYGYTF.

This chain connects TRBV29-1 to TRBJ1-4; the D gene is possibly TRBD1 (5 bases). This CDR3 comprises 13 residues. The V end was cut by 6 bases, the J end by 3 bases, with 11 bases between. Germline CDR1 is SQVTM and CDR2 is ANQGSEA. In nucleotides, the CDR3 is TGCAGCGTGGGGACTGCAGCTAATGAAAAACTGTTTTTT. Its protein is CSVGTAANEKLFF.

This chain connects TRBV2 to TRBJ2-7; 9 positions match TRBD2. The CDR3 has 15 amino acids. V lost 2 bases to trimming and J lost 4 bases; unmatched junction nucleotides: 6. The germline V gene has CDR1 SNHLY and CDR2 FYNNEI. The CDR3 sequence is CASSELTSGRYEQYF. The CDR3 DNA sequence: TGTGCCAGCAGTGAATTGACTAGCGGCAGGTACGAGCAGTACTTC.

The chain combines TRBV2 with TRBJ2-7; TRBD2 matches 7 bases. CDR1 SNHLY and CDR2 FYNNEI come from the germline V gene. V gave up 7 bases and J gave up 7 bases; unmatched junction bases: 19. There are 16 residues in the CDR3. Written as DNA, the CDR3 is TGTGCCAGCACCCTGCCGGAAGCGGGGTCTTCCCTGGAGCAGTACTTC. This gives the protein CASTLPEAGSSLEQYF.

The chain links TRBV4-1 to TRBJ1-4, with 10 nucleotides matching TRBD1. J lost 5 bases, V lost 4 bases, and 1 base had no gene match. This CDR3 spans 14 amino acids. CDR1 and CDR2 from the germline V gene are MGHRA and YSYEKL. CDR3 bases: TGCGCCAGCAGCCCGGACAGGGGGAATGAAAAACTGTTTTTT. It yields the protein CASSPDRGNEKLFF.

The chain has TRBV13 and TRBJ2-7; 10 nucleotides line up with TRBD2. This CDR3 spans 17 amino acids. CDR1 PRHDT and CDR2 FYEKMQ come from the germline V gene (reference sequence). V shed 0 bases and J 4 bases; nucleotides not matched to a gene: 9. CDR3 protein: CASSLGRLLAGVYEQYF. Written as DNA, the CDR3 is TGTGCCAGCAGCTTAGGCCGTTTGCTAGCGGGAGTGTACGAGCAGTACTTC.

The chain recombines TRBV7-2 with TRBJ1-1; weak D call: TRBD1 (5 bases). The CDR3 has 13 residues. Germline V gene data show CDR1 as SGHTA and CDR2 as FQGNSA. Trimming removed 5 bases from V and 6 bases from J, with 13 bases in between. CDR3 sequence reads: CASSPLDIPEAFF. CDR3 nucleotide sequence: TGTGCCAGCAGCCCTTTGGACATTCCTGAAGCTTTCTTT.

V is TRBV27 and J is TRBJ1-4, with D uncertain. The CDR3 totals 13 residues. The V gene lost 4 bases and the J gene lost 8 bases, with 11 bases spanning the gap. The germline V gene encodes CDR1 MNHEY and CDR2 SMNVEV (reference sequence). The CDR3 bases are TGTGCCAGCAGTTCTTGGGAGGCCGAAAAACTGTTTTTT. Protein sequence: CASSSWEAEKLFF.